This TCR beta chain was recovered during a study of cytotoxic CD8 clonotypes in ibrutinib-treated CLL. Study details: Responses comprised 25 or so partial and 2 complete; at median around 70 months, approximately 14 remained remitted and about twelve progressed.

Notes on the study in general: Upon ibrutinib response clonality rose, and upon progression it fell back toward baseline.

The CDR3 is made up of 14 amino acids. The germline CDR1 and CDR2 sequences are GTSNPN and SVGIG (reference sequence). Trimming stripped 3 bases from V and 5 bases from J, with 17 bases between. Genomic DNA in a quantity of 2 to 2.5 micrograms was derived from cryopreserved PBMCs for TCR beta libraries. Measured with immunoSEQ multiplex PCR; TCRdb has only the in-frame clones, and not every one. The table has some 65,000 clones, 45% to 60% seen once. With regard to this clone: The target antigen is unknown.

The sequenced sample was PBMCs, obtained after 12 months of ibrutinib treatment. V is TRBV30 and J is TRBJ2-7, with a weak D call TRBD2 (6 bases). The clonotype originates from a human donor with chronic lymphocytic leukemia. CDR3 sequence reads: CAWSTGLFPHEQYF. For the CDR3, the DNA is TGTGCCTGGAGCACCGGACTATTCCCGCACGAGCAGTACTTC. Variable domain in full (rest from reference TRBV30 and TRBJ2-7): SQTIHQWPATLVQPVGSPLSLECTVEGTSNPNLYWYRQAAGRGLQLLFYSVGIGQISSEVPQNLSASRPQDRQFILSSKKLLLSDSGFYLCAWSTGLFPHEQYFGPGTRLTVT.